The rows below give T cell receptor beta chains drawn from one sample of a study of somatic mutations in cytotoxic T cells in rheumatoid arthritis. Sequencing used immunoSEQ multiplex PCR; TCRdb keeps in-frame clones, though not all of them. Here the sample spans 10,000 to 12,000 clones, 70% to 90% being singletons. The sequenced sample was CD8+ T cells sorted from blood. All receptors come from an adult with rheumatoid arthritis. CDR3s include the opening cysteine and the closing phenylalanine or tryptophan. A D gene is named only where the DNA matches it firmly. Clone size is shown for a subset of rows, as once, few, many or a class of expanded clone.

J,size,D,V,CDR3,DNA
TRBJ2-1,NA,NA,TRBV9,CASSVGVDNEQFF,TGTGCCAGCAGCGTAGGGGTGGACAATGAGCAGTTCTTC
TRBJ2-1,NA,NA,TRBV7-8,CASSLVGWGAGGEQFF,TGTGCCAGCAGCTTAGTCGGGTGGGGTGCCGGGGGTGAGCAGTTCTTC
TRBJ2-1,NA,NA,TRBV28,CASSLLGDEQFF,TGTGCCAGCAGTTTATTGGGAGATGAGCAGTTCTTC
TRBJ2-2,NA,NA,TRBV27,CASSLSAGAETGELFF,TGTGCCAGCAGTTTATCTGCGGGGGCTGAGACCGGGGAGCTGTTTTTT
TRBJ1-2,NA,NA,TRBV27,CASSLSAVYGYTF,TGTGCCAGCAGTTTATCCGCAGTCTATGGCTACACCTTC
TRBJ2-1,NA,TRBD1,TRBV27,CASSPDRGLGNEQFF,TGTGCCAGCAGTCCGGACAGGGGGCTGGGGAATGAGCAGTTCTTC
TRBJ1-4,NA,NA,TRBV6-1,CASSEVTFATNEKLFF,TGTGCCAGCAGTGAAGTAACGTTTGCAACTAATGAAAAACTGTTTTTT
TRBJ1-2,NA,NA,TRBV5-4,CASSLRSYGYTF,TGTGCCAGCAGCTTAAGGTCTTATGGCTACACCTTC
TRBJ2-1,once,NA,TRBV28,CASKTPGDYNEQFF,TGTGCCAGCAAAACCCCGGGGGATTACAATGAGCAGTTCTTC
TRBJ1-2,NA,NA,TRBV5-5,CASSPQELYGYTF,TGTGCCAGCAGCCCTCAGGAGCTCTATGGCTACACCTTC
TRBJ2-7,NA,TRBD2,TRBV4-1,CASSQSTSGGWEQYF,TGCGCCAGCAGCCAGTCGACTAGCGGGGGATGGGAGCAGTACTTC
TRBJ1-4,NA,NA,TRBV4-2,CASSQPLRDLIWGNEKLFF,TGTGCCAGCAGCCAACCTCTCCGGGACCTAATTTGGGGTAATGAAAAACTGTTTTTT
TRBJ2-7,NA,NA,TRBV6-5,CASSYSWDTSYEQYF,TGTGCCAGCAGTTACTCGTGGGACACGTCCTACGAGCAGTACTTC
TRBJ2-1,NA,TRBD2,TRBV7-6,CASSSGLAGNNEQFF,TGTGCCAGCAGCTCGGGACTAGCGGGGAACAATGAGCAGTTCTTC
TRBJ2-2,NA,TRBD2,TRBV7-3,CASSLGLADYTGELFF,TGTGCCAGCAGCTTGGGCCTAGCGGACTACACCGGGGAGCTGTTTTTT
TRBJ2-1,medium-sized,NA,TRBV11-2,CASFWRGRSLHYNEQFF,TGTGCCAGCTTCTGGAGAGGGCGCTCCCTCCACTACAATGAGCAGTTCTTC
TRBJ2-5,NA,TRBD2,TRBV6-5,CASSFSGGPGETQYF,TGTGCCAGCAGTTTTAGCGGGGGCCCCGGGGAGACCCAGTACTTC
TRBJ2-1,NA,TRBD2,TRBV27,CASSLRGLAGLYNEQFF,TGTGCCAGCAGTTTACGGGGACTAGCGGGGCTATACAATGAGCAGTTCTTC
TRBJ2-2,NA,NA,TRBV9,CASSVAPQGEELFF,TGTGCCAGCAGCGTAGCCCCGCAGGGCGAGGAGCTGTTTTTT
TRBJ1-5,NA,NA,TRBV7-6,CASSFKAGPQHF,TGTGCCAGCAGCTTCAAAGCCGGGCCCCAGCATTTT
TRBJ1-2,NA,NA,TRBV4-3,CASSQTGMGTYGYTF,TGCGCCAGCAGCCAAACAGGGATGGGGACCTATGGCTACACCTTC
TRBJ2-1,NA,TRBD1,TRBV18,CASSPGRGTGFYNEQFF,TGTGCCAGCTCACCCGGCCGCGGGACAGGGTTCTACAATGAGCAGTTCTTC
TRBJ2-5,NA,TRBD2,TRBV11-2,CASSPRGTSGGAAKETQYF,TGTGCCAGCAGCCCCCGAGGGACTAGCGGGGGGGCGGCTAAAGAGACCCAGTACTTC
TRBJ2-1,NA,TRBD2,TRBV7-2,CASSLTSGAHNEQFF,TGTGCCAGCAGCTTAACTAGCGGGGCGCACAATGAGCAGTTCTTC
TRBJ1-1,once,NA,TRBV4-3,CASSQERGRVPNTEAFF,TGCGCCAGCAGCCAAGAACGGGGCAGGGTTCCTAACACTGAAGCTTTCTTT
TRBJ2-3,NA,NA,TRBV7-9,CASSLVLGEDTQYF,TGTGCCAGCAGCTTAGTCTTAGGCGAAGATACGCAGTATTTT
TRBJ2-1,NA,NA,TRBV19,CATSLIDNEQFF,TGTGCCACCTCCCTGATCGACAATGAGCAGTTCTTC
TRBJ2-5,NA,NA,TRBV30,CAASLGTQYF,TGTGCCGCTTCCCTAGGAACCCAGTACTTC
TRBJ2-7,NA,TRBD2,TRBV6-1,CASSEWASGGTYEQYF,TGTGCCAGCAGTGAATGGGCTAGCGGGGGGACCTACGAGCAGTACTTC
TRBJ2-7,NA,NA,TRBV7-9,CASSLAPGSYEQYF,TGTGCCAGCAGCTTAGCGCCCGGAAGCTACGAGCAGTACTTC
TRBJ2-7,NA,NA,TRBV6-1,CASSEKVAGSYEQYF,TGTGCCAGCAGTGAAAAGGTCGCAGGGAGCTACGAGCAGTACTTC
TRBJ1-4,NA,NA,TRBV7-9,CASSLDRRQGEKLFF,TGTGCCAGCAGCTTAGACAGGAGGCAGGGAGAAAAACTGTTTTTT
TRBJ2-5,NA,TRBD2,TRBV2,CASSGGTQETQYF,TGTGCCAGTAGCGGGGGAACCCAAGAGACCCAGTACTTC